These T cell receptor beta chains were read from a single sample in a study of early T cells in non-severe SARS-CoV-2 infection. TCRdb reprocessed the 5' RACE reads with MiXCR, giving one entry per CDR3 protein. The sample lists some 87,000 distinct CDR3 sequences, roughly an eighth occurring once. The sequenced sample was whole blood. All receptors come from an adult who was a healthcare worker with PCR-confirmed SARS-CoV-2 infection or an uninfected control (not recorded which). Each CDR3 is given with its conserved first and last residue. The D gene is left open where the match is weak. Size is stated for part of the rows, as once, few or many counts, or as a class when the clone is expanded.

V gene: TRBV15
clone size: many
D gene: NA
J gene: TRBJ2-1
CDR3 DNA: TGTGCCACCAGCAGAGAGGGGTACAATGAGCAGTTCTTC
CDR3 protein: CATSREGYNEQFF

V gene: TRBV3-1
clone size: many
D gene: NA
J gene: TRBJ2-3
CDR3 DNA: TGTGCCAGCAGCCTAAAGGACCCCACCCTCACACATACGCAGTATTTT
CDR3 protein: CASSLKDPTLTHTQYF

V gene: TRBV12-3/TRBV12-4
clone size: NA
D gene: TRBD1
J gene: TRBJ1-1
CDR3 DNA: TGTGCCAGCAGTCCCGGACAGGGGGCGAATGAAGCTTTCTTT
CDR3 protein: CASSPGQGANEAFF

V gene: TRBV20-1
clone size: many
D gene: NA
J gene: TRBJ1-2
CDR3 DNA: TGCAGTGCTAGGGTAGGGGCAGATGGCTACACCTTC
CDR3 protein: CSARVGADGYTF

V gene: TRBV20-1
clone size: few
D gene: TRBD1
J gene: TRBJ1-1
CDR3 DNA: TGCAGTGCTAGAGGCACCGGGACAGGGGGCGGTCGGGACACTGAAGCTTTCTTT
CDR3 protein: CSARGTGTGGGRDTEAFF

V gene: TRBV7-8
clone size: NA
D gene: NA
J gene: TRBJ2-7
CDR3 DNA: TGTGCCAGCAGCTTAGCGCCGGGGTACCATAGCTCCTACGAGCAGTACTTC
CDR3 protein: CASSLAPGYHSSYEQYF

V gene: TRBV11-2
clone size: few
D gene: NA
J gene: TRBJ2-2
CDR3 DNA: TGTGCCAGCAGCTTTGGAACCAGGGGAACCGGGGAGCTGTTTTTT
CDR3 protein: CASSFGTRGTGELFF

V gene: TRBV20-1
clone size: many
D gene: NA
J gene: TRBJ1-5
CDR3 DNA: TGCAGTGCTAGAGTAGTGGGGGGAGTCGATCAGCCCCAGCATTTT
CDR3 protein: CSARVVGGVDQPQHF

V gene: TRBV7-9
clone size: NA
D gene: NA
J gene: TRBJ1-2
CDR3 DNA: TGTGCCAGCAGCCCTTTTGGGGTGGCTAACTATGGCTACACCTTC
CDR3 protein: CASSPFGVANYGYTF

V gene: TRBV28
clone size: NA
D gene: NA
J gene: TRBJ2-1
CDR3 DNA: TGTGCCAGCAGTTGGGAGGCTGAGCAGTTCTTC
CDR3 protein: CASSWEAEQFF

V gene: TRBV20-1
clone size: many
D gene: NA
J gene: TRBJ2-7
CDR3 DNA: TGCAGTGCTGGGTCCTACGAGCAGTACTTC
CDR3 protein: CSAGSYEQYF

V gene: TRBV20-1
clone size: NA
D gene: TRBD1
J gene: TRBJ2-7
CDR3 DNA: TGCAGTGCTCGACCCGGGACAGGGGCACAATACGAGCAGTACTTC
CDR3 protein: CSARPGTGAQYEQYF

V gene: TRBV28
clone size: few
D gene: NA
J gene: TRBJ2-7
CDR3 DNA: TGTGCCAGCAGTTTCGCTCCCCTAACAGCTGTTCTCTCCTACGAGCAGTACTTC
CDR3 protein: CASSFAPLTAVLSYEQYF

V gene: TRBV18
clone size: few
D gene: NA
J gene: TRBJ2-1
CDR3 DNA: TGTGCCAGCTCACCGGGTAGTCCTGAGCAGTTCTTC
CDR3 protein: CASSPGSPEQFF

V gene: TRBV19
clone size: few
D gene: NA
J gene: TRBJ1-2
CDR3 DNA: TGTGCCAGTAGTGACACAGGAACCCTCAACTATGGCTACACCTTC
CDR3 protein: CASSDTGTLNYGYTF

V gene: TRBV11-2
clone size: NA
D gene: NA
J gene: TRBJ2-4
CDR3 DNA: TGTGCCAGCAGCCTCCTCAAAGGGAGAGCCAAAAACATTCAGTACTTC
CDR3 protein: CASSLLKGRAKNIQYF

V gene: TRBV6-5
clone size: many
D gene: TRBD1
J gene: TRBJ1-5
CDR3 DNA: TGTGCCAGCGGAGGCGGGACAGAGAGCAATCAGCCCCAGCATTTT
CDR3 protein: CASGGGTESNQPQHF

V gene: TRBV2
clone size: NA
D gene: NA
J gene: TRBJ2-7
CDR3 DNA: TGTGCCAGCACCAGACAGTCAGGCCGCTACGAGCAGTACTTC
CDR3 protein: CASTRQSGRYEQYF

V gene: TRBV7-8
clone size: many
D gene: TRBD1
J gene: TRBJ2-5
CDR3 DNA: TGTGCCAGCAAACATCACAGGGGGGCCAGGGAGACCCAGTACTTC
CDR3 protein: CASKHHRGARETQYF

V gene: TRBV7-6
clone size: many
D gene: NA
J gene: TRBJ2-4
CDR3 DNA: TGTGCCAGAACCCCTCCTAATTACAAAAACATTCAGTACTTC
CDR3 protein: CARTPPNYKNIQYF

V gene: TRBV29-1
clone size: NA
D gene: NA
J gene: TRBJ1-5
CDR3 DNA: TGCAGCGTTGTTATGCAGGTCGGACAGCCCCAGCATTTT
CDR3 protein: CSVVMQVGQPQHF

V gene: TRBV7-9
clone size: many
D gene: NA
J gene: TRBJ2-7
CDR3 DNA: TGTGCCAGCAGCCGGACATCAGGGGTCTACGAGCAGTACTTC
CDR3 protein: CASSRTSGVYEQYF

V gene: TRBV7-2
clone size: few
D gene: NA
J gene: TRBJ2-1
CDR3 DNA: TGTGCCAGCAGCCCCCGGACCCACTACAATGAGCAGTTCTTC
CDR3 protein: CASSPRTHYNEQFF

V gene: TRBV12-5
clone size: many
D gene: NA
J gene: TRBJ1-1
CDR3 DNA: TGTGCTAGTGGTTTGGTACAGGGCACTGAAGCTTTCTTT
CDR3 protein: CASGLVQGTEAFF

V gene: TRBV11-2
clone size: many
D gene: TRBD1
J gene: TRBJ2-3
CDR3 DNA: TGTGCCAGCAGCATCGGGACAGGGAGCACAGATACGCAGTATTTT
CDR3 protein: CASSIGTGSTDTQYF

V gene: TRBV5-8
clone size: many
D gene: NA
J gene: TRBJ2-7
CDR3 DNA: TGTGCCAGCAGCTTTACAGGGAGATCCTACGAGCAGTACTTC
CDR3 protein: CASSFTGRSYEQYF

V gene: TRBV7-8
clone size: NA
D gene: NA
J gene: TRBJ1-2
CDR3 DNA: TGTGCCAGCAGCGCGAGGAGTTGGGGGGAGGCGATTTATGGCTACACCTTC
CDR3 protein: CASSARSWGEAIYGYTF

V gene: TRBV6-1
clone size: many
D gene: NA
J gene: TRBJ1-6
CDR3 DNA: TGTGCCAGCACCCTCAGGTGGGGGGATTCACCCCTCCACTTT
CDR3 protein: CASTLRWGDSPLHF

V gene: TRBV5-4
clone size: many
D gene: NA
J gene: TRBJ1-1
CDR3 DNA: TGTGCCAGCAGCTTGGAGGGCACCCTCACTGAAGCTTTCTTT
CDR3 protein: CASSLEGTLTEAFF

V gene: TRBV6-2/TRBV6-3
clone size: few
D gene: TRBD1
J gene: TRBJ1-6
CDR3 DNA: TGTGCCAGCAGTTACGACCGGGACAGGGGCAATTCACCCCTCCACTTT
CDR3 protein: CASSYDRDRGNSPLHF

V gene: TRBV6-5
clone size: NA
D gene: TRBD2
J gene: TRBJ2-5
CDR3 DNA: TGTGCCAGCAGTTTACTAGCGGGCCGTGAGACCCAGTACTTC
CDR3 protein: CASSLLAGRETQYF

V gene: TRBV5-1
clone size: NA
D gene: NA
J gene: TRBJ1-2
CDR3 DNA: TGCGCCAGCAGCTTGGATGGATGGGGCTACACCTTC
CDR3 protein: CASSLDGWGYTF

V gene: TRBV7-2
clone size: few
D gene: NA
J gene: TRBJ2-1
CDR3 DNA: TGTGCCAGCAGCCCTGATCATGAGCAGTTCTTC
CDR3 protein: CASSPDHEQFF

V gene: TRBV20-1
clone size: many
D gene: TRBD2
J gene: TRBJ2-5
CDR3 DNA: TGCAGTGCCCAAACGCAGCGGGGGGGCTCAGAGACCCAGTACTTC
CDR3 protein: CSAQTQRGGSETQYF

V gene: TRBV12-3/TRBV12-4
clone size: NA
D gene: NA
J gene: TRBJ2-1
CDR3 DNA: TGTGCCAGCAGTTTGTGGGGGGGCCACTACAATGAGCAGTTCTTC
CDR3 protein: CASSLWGGHYNEQFF

V gene: TRBV5-1
clone size: NA
D gene: TRBD1
J gene: TRBJ1-2
CDR3 DNA: TGCGCCAGCAGTATCGGACAGGCACTTAACTATGGCTACACCTTC
CDR3 protein: CASSIGQALNYGYTF

V gene: TRBV4-2
clone size: many
D gene: TRBD2
J gene: TRBJ2-1
CDR3 DNA: TGTGCCAGCAGCCACGGGACTAGCGGAGACAATGAGCAGTTCTTC
CDR3 protein: CASSHGTSGDNEQFF

V gene: TRBV6-2/TRBV6-3
clone size: NA
D gene: TRBD2
J gene: TRBJ2-1
CDR3 DNA: TGTGCCAGCAGGCCACAGCGGGGGGGATGGAATGAGCAGTTCTTC
CDR3 protein: CASRPQRGGWNEQFF

V gene: TRBV5-1
clone size: NA
D gene: NA
J gene: TRBJ1-2
CDR3 DNA: TGCGCCAGCAGCTGGGGAGAACACTATGGCTACACCTTC
CDR3 protein: CASSWGEHYGYTF

V gene: TRBV5-5
clone size: NA
D gene: NA
J gene: TRBJ2-7
CDR3 DNA: TGTGCCAGCAGCCAACCCGGTAGGGCCTACGAGCAGTACTTC
CDR3 protein: CASSQPGRAYEQYF

V gene: TRBV5-1
clone size: few
D gene: TRBD2
J gene: TRBJ2-7
CDR3 DNA: TGCGCCAGCAGCCCGGGACTAGCGGGGGGTCAGAGCTCCTACGAGCAGTACTTC
CDR3 protein: CASSPGLAGGQSSYEQYF

V gene: TRBV7-2
clone size: many
D gene: NA
J gene: TRBJ2-3
CDR3 DNA: TGTGCCAGCAGCTTCACAGATACGCAGTATTTT
CDR3 protein: CASSFTDTQYF

V gene: TRBV29-1
clone size: many
D gene: NA
J gene: TRBJ2-1
CDR3 DNA: TGCAGCGTGCAAACCTACAATGAGCAGTTCTTC
CDR3 protein: CSVQTYNEQFF

V gene: TRBV10-2
clone size: NA
D gene: NA
J gene: TRBJ2-7
CDR3 DNA: TGCGCCAGCAGTGAGTGGCAGGGGAGAGAGCAGTACTTC
CDR3 protein: CASSEWQGREQYF

V gene: TRBV4-3
clone size: many
D gene: TRBD1
J gene: TRBJ1-1
CDR3 DNA: TGCGCCAGCAGCCATTCCGGGACAGGGGTCCCTGAAGCTTTCTTT
CDR3 protein: CASSHSGTGVPEAFF

V gene: TRBV11-2
clone size: few
D gene: NA
J gene: TRBJ1-6
CDR3 DNA: TGTGCCAGCAGCTTAATGAGGGGCCTCCTCTCCTATAATTCACCCCTCCACTTT
CDR3 protein: CASSLMRGLLSYNSPLHF

V gene: TRBV19
clone size: few
D gene: NA
J gene: TRBJ1-4
CDR3 DNA: TGTGCCAGTAGTAGAGGACGGACTCCTAATGAAAAACTGTTTTTT
CDR3 protein: CASSRGRTPNEKLFF

V gene: TRBV6-6
clone size: NA
D gene: NA
J gene: TRBJ1-2
CDR3 DNA: TGTGCCAGCAGTTACGCCCCTTTCGAGTCAGACTATGGCTACACCTTC
CDR3 protein: CASSYAPFESDYGYTF